These T cell receptor beta chains were read from a single sample in a study of vaccination and CD4 T cells after COVID-19. Each CDR3 protein is one row after TCRdb ran MiXCR on the PCR reads. The table lists about 16,000 distinct CDR3 sequences, 40% to 50% of them singletons. Their target antigens are unknown. The input for sequencing was CD4+ T cells from blood, cultured in vitro, taken before SARS-CoV-2 vaccination. Source of these receptors: a human donor who had recovered from COVID-19. The CDR3 runs from the conserved cysteine through the conserved F or W. The D gene is left open where the match is weak. Size is stated for part of the rows, as once, few or many counts, or as a class when the clone is expanded.

TRBV4-1	16	TRBJ1-1	-	-	TGCGCCAGCAGCCAAGATAGAGGGCAGGGGAACACTGAAGCTTTCTTT	CASSQDRGQGNTEAFF
TRBV20-1	13	TRBJ1-2	-	-	TGCAGTGCTAGAGTGCAGAACAACTATGGCTACACCTTC	CSARVQNNYGYTF
TRBV25-1	15	TRBJ2-3	TRBD2	few	TGTGCCTCGGGGCATAGCGGGAGTAGCGCAGATACGCAGTATTTT	CASGHSGSSADTQYF
TRBV7-2	15	TRBJ2-7	TRBD1	few	TGTGCCAGCAGCACAACAGGACAGGGATCCTACGAGCAGTACTTC	CASSTTGQGSYEQYF
TRBV9	15	TRBJ2-7	-	-	TGTGCCAGCAGCCCCACATCCTGGACCTCGGAAGAGCAGTACTTC	CASSPTSWTSEEQYF
TRBV7-9	17	TRBJ2-2	-	few	TGTGCCAGCAGCTTAGATGGGGGACCGCGTCCAACCGGGGAGCTGTTTTTT	CASSLDGGPRPTGELFF
TRBV7-9	13	TRBJ2-4	-	-	TGTGCCAGCAGCTTAGTCGGCTGGAACATTCAGTACTTC	CASSLVGWNIQYF
TRBV27	16	TRBJ2-4	-	once	TGTGCCAGCAGTTATACATCCGGTACAGTACGGTCCATTCAGTACTTC	CASSYTSGTVRSIQYF
TRBV28	14	TRBJ2-7	-	few	TGTGCCAGCAGTCCCTCTGCTACTCTCTACGAGCAGTACTTC	CASSPSATLYEQYF
TRBV7-9	14	TRBJ2-7	-	few	TGTGCCAGCAGCTTAGCTGGGACTGCCTACGAGCAGTACTTC	CASSLAGTAYEQYF
TRBV18	15	TRBJ1-5	TRBD1	-	TGTGCCAGCTCACCACCTTGGGACAGCGGACAGCCCCAGCATTTT	CASSPPWDSGQPQHF
TRBV19	16	TRBJ1-2	-	few	TGTGCCAGTAGTCGTACCGGGACCCTGTTGAACTATGGCTACACCTTC	CASSRTGTLLNYGYTF
TRBV27	15	TRBJ2-3	TRBD2	-	TGTGCCACTCAAAGGGGGACTAGTGGCACAGATACGCAGTATTTT	CATQRGTSGTDTQYF
TRBV27	13	TRBJ2-7	-	-	TGTGCCAGCAGTTTATCAGTTGGCCACGAGCAGTACTTC	CASSLSVGHEQYF
TRBV2	14	TRBJ1-5	-	-	TGTGCCTGCAATACCTTTGGAGGCAATCAGCCCCAGCATTTT	CACNTFGGNQPQHF
TRBV2	12	TRBJ1-2	-	-	TGTGCCAGCAAGGCCGCGGACGGTGGCTACACCTTC	CASKAADGGYTF
TRBV28	13	TRBJ1-5	-	-	TGTGCCGGGTCGACAGAGGGCAATCAGCCCCAGCATTTT	CAGSTEGNQPQHF
TRBV20-1	12	TRBJ1-1	-	-	TGCAGTGCTAGAGATTGGAACACTGAAGCTTTCTTT	CSARDWNTEAFF
TRBV25-1	16	TRBJ2-3	TRBD2	-	TGTGCCAGCAGTGCAATCCGGGGGGGGGAGACAGATACGCAGTATTTT	CASSAIRGGETDTQYF
TRBV28	14	TRBJ1-1	-	-	TGTGCCAGCAGTCCCGACGGATGGAACACTGAAGCTTTCTTT	CASSPDGWNTEAFF
TRBV4-3	15	TRBJ1-2	-	few	TGCGCCAGCAGCCAAGATCAAGGGGATGGCTATGGCTACACCTTC	CASSQDQGDGYGYTF
TRBV29-1	12	TRBJ2-7	TRBD1	-	TGCAGCGTCCGGACAGGGCTCGGCGAGCAGTACTTC	CSVRTGLGEQYF
TRBV20-1	15	TRBJ1-1	TRBD1	-	TGCAGTGCGCCGGACAGGGCCACCATGAACACTGAAGCTTTCTTT	CSAPDRATMNTEAFF
TRBV7-2	13	TRBJ1-6	-	-	TGTGCCAGCAGCCCCCAGAATAATTCACCCCTCCACTTT	CASSPQNNSPLHF
TRBV7-2	12	TRBJ2-1	-	-	TGTGCCAGCAGCTTAGGAGGGTATGAGCAGTTCTTC	CASSLGGYEQFF
TRBV28	15	TRBJ2-4	TRBD1	-	TGTGCCAGCACCCCCGGACAGGGAAGCAAAAACATTCAGTACTTC	CASTPGQGSKNIQYF